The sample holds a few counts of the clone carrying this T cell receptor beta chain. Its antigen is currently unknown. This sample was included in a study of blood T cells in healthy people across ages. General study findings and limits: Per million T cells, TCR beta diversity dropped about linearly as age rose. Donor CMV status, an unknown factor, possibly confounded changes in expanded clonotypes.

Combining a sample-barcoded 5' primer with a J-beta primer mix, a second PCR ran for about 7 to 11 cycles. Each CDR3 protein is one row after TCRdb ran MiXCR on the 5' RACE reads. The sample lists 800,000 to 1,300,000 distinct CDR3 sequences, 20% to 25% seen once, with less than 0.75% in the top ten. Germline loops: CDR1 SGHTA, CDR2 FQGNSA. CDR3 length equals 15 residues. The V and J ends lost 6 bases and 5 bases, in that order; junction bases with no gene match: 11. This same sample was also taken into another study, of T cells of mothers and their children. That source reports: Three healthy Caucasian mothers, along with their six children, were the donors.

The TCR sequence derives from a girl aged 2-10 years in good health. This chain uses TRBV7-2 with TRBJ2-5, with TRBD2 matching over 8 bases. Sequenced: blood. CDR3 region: CASSVPGGPGETQYF. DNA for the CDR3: TGTGCCAGCAGTGTTCCGGGGGGGCCGGGGGAGACCCAGTACTTC.